This TCR beta chain was recovered during a study of blood T cell repertoires in COVID-19 (dated by TCRdb to about 2020). For the study in its entirety: Samples covering the acute and convalescent phases of COVID-19 were provided by collaborators in the United States, Italy and Spain. The prospective study material was composed of cDNA or gDNA derived from T cells, B-cell-depleted T cells, or PBMCs. Deeply sampled blood TCRbeta repertoires from subjects exposed to, actively infected with, or recovered from COVID-19 were included in the dataset. The repertoires were released in a freely available public database meant as a resource for research on the immune response to SARS-CoV-2. The samples were drawn from the first 160 participants of the ongoing ImmuneRACE study and from 1,254 subjects provided by 6 global collaborators. The sample metadata nearly always contained a de-identified subject ID, COVID-19 status, age in years and sex. Where available, HLA class I and class II types were obtained from metadata supplied by the sample provider rather than from assay-based typing.

TCRbeta CDR3 regions were amplified from genomic DNA using the immunoSEQ Assay, a bias-controlled multiplex PCR. Under the source paper's analysis protocol: The number of nucleated cells in each sample was estimated by amplification of reference gene primers within the assay. To quantify the absolute abundance of each unique TCRbeta CDR3 rearrangement, sequence reads were collapsed and filtered. For each sample, productive Simpson clonality was calculated as the square root of Simpson's diversity index across productive rearrangements. TCRdb retrieved this table from immuneACCESS and kept in-frame rearrangements only. Not all clones are present; in checked studies, unresolved V genes account for under half, and no reason is known for the remainder. The V and J calls and clone size come from that table; D and trimming were worked out from the DNA. The sample table records about 180,000 clones; about 87% of these occur just once. The top ten hold around 2.6% of the sample.

This clone was picked up one time. Its antigen specificity is not known. The sample holds no much larger clone one base away, and base qualities are not on file. Including the terminal cysteine and phenylalanine, the CDR3 comprises 16 residues. The DNA shown is the 48-base CDR3, in frame from base 1. Clipping removes 7 bases from V and 4 bases from J, with 8 as the unmatched junction base count. Per the germline V gene, MGHDK is the CDR1 and SYGVNS is the CDR2. Here is what the overall study found, with its caveats: The quantity of clinical and demographic metadata differed by source and by participant and was supplied without curation.

The collaborating institutions used their own protocols to collect whole blood in K2EDTA tubes. For TCRbeta analysis, collaborators shipped samples in one of three forms: frozen whole blood, isolated PBMCs, or DNA extracted from either of those sample types. The sample comprised peripheral blood. Rearrangement joined TRBV25-1 to TRBJ1-6, and 9 junction bases match TRBD1. The source is a man between 40 and 49 years old with active or convalescent COVID-19. The CDR3 loop reads CASKGTGPIYNSPLHF. The DNA sequence is given as TGTGCCAGCAAGGGGACAGGGCCAATTTATAATTCACCCCTCCACTTT.